The count of the clone carrying this TCR beta chain is one. The germline V gene encodes CDR1 MGHRA and CDR2 YSYEKL. Between the trimmed V and J ends, which lost 2 bases and 0 bases, there was a span of 14 bases. CDR3 length: 18 amino acids. The method was immunoSEQ multiplex PCR; TCRdb's version includes in-frame clones alone and lacks a portion of them. The repertoire includes about 260,000 clones, about nine tenths of them detected once, and about 1.6% sits in the top ten. The sample belongs to a study of blood T cell repertoires in COVID-19. The TCR originated in a woman aged 40 to 50 who had recovered from COVID-19. This chain joins TRBV4-1 and TRBJ2-6, with D possibly matching TRBD1 (8 bases). The source material was peripheral blood. In DNA, the CDR3 is TGCGCCAGCAGCCAAACGACAGGGGAGGGCTCTGGGGCCAACGTCCTGACTTTC. It specifies CASSQTTGEGSGANVLTF.